This TCR beta chain was captured in a study of blood T cell repertoires in COVID-19. At the level of the study: Specimens from acute and convalescent COVID-19 originated in the United States, Italy and Spain. Sources were T cells, B-cell-depleted T cells, or PBMCs; the material itself was cDNA or gDNA.

The germline V and J ends were trimmed by 2 bases and 3 bases, with 5 bases remaining between them. The CDR3 is 12 amino acids. Germline V lookup: CDR1 PRHDT, CDR2 FYEKMQ (reference sequence). Per the study methods: Amplifying reference gene primers gave estimates of nucleated cell counts. Clones were read by immunoSEQ multiplex PCR, and TCRdb kept only the in-frame ones, dropping some. V, J and clone size were drawn from that table, and D and trimming were deduced from the DNA. The repertoire holds roughly 670,000 clones, approximately 90% seen once, with over 0.2% in the top ten. This clonotype was sampled from a woman aged 18-29 years with acute or convalescent COVID-19. Sequencing used peripheral blood. The gene calls are TRBV13 and TRBJ2-7; D gene uncertain. The CDR3 is CASSLFGYEQYF. In DNA, the CDR3 is TGTGCCAGCAGCTTATTCGGCTACGAGCAGTACTTC. The full variable domain, its missing parts supplied by reference TRBV13 and TRBJ2-7, is AAGVIQSPRHLIKEKRETATLKCYPIPRHDTVYWYQQGPGQDPQFLISFYEKMQSDKGSIPDRFSAQQFSDYHSELNMSSLELGDSALYFCASSLFGYEQYFGPGTRLTVT.